The clone carrying this T cell receptor beta chain has ten or more counts. Its matching antigen is unknown. This specimen belongs to a study of T cell repertoires in cytomegalovirus infection. Whole-study context: From public TCR beta signatures came an indication of both CMV infection and matching HLA type.

This CDR3 spans 16 amino acids. Germline trimming cut 3 bases from V and 8 bases from J; bases unmatched to any gene: 12. TCRdb redid the calling of the reads with MiXCR, one entry per CDR3 protein. The sample shows some 940,000 distinct CDR3 sequences, 25% to 40% of them seen only once. Study results and limitations: Dominating the ex vivo response were HLA-C-restricted CMV-specific TCR beta clonotypes.

The J gene is TRBJ2-3, the V gene TRBV12-3 or TRBV12-4, with 9 bases matching TRBD1. This TCR was recovered from a human donor in good health (CMV status not recorded). Some clones in this sample may be carry-over from other donors' samples. The specimen was cultured CD8+ T cells from PBMCs, collected from culture after CMV antigen stimulation. The CDR3 DNA is TGTGCCAGCAGTTTCGAGGAGGACAGGGGAGGGGGTACGCAGTATTTT. This encodes CASSFEEDRGGGTQYF.